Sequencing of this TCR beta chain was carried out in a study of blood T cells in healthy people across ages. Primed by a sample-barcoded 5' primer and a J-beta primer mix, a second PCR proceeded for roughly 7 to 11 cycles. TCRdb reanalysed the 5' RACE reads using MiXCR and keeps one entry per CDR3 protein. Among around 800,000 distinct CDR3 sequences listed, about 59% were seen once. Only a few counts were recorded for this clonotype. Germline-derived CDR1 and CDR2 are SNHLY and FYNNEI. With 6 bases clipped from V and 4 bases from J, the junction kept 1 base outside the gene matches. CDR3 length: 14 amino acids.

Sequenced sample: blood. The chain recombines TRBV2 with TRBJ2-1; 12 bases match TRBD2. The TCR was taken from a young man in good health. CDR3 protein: CASSGLAGYNEQFF. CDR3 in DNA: TGTGCCAGCAGCGGACTAGCGGGGTACAATGAGCAGTTCTTC.